The rows below give T cell receptor beta chains drawn from one sample of a study of radiotherapy plus CTLA-4 blockade in lung cancer. Libraries were prepared by immunoSEQ multiplex PCR; TCRdb keeps only in-frame clonotypes and omits some of them. The table has fewer than 140,000 clones, over 75% seen once; the top ten hold approximately 2.5%. This specimen was peripheral blood, taken from a patient treated with radiotherapy plus ipilimumab. The receptor set was obtained from a human donor with non-small cell lung cancer that progressed on radiotherapy plus ipilimumab. Some clones in this sample may be carry-over from other donors' samples. The CDR3 runs from the conserved cysteine through the conserved F or W. The D gene is left open where the match is weak. Not all rows give a size; the values are once, few, many and, for expanded clones, a class.

clone_size: few
j_call: TRBJ1-2
d_call: TRBD1
v_call: TRBV28
cdr3_nt: TGTGCCAGCAGTTCCCCCTCGGGACAGGGGATTGATGGCTACACCTTC
cdr3_aa: CASSSPSGQGIDGYTF

clone_size: .
j_call: TRBJ2-7
d_call: TRBD1
v_call: TRBV19
cdr3_nt: TGTGCCAGTAGTGCTCCCGGGACAGGGGCCTACGAGCAGTACTTC
cdr3_aa: CASSAPGTGAYEQYF

clone_size: .
j_call: TRBJ1-1
d_call: .
v_call: TRBV19
cdr3_nt: TGTGCCAGTAGTAAGAAAGGAAAGAACACTGAAGCTTTCTTT
cdr3_aa: CASSKKGKNTEAFF

clone_size: .
j_call: TRBJ2-1
d_call: TRBD2
v_call: TRBV7-2
cdr3_nt: TGTGCCAGCAGCACCAGCGGACTAGCGGGGGAGCAGTTCTTC
cdr3_aa: CASSTSGLAGEQFF

clone_size: .
j_call: TRBJ2-5
d_call: .
v_call: TRBV4-1
cdr3_nt: TGCGCCAGCAGCCAAGATCTTGGGGCCGGTGAGACCCAGTACTTC
cdr3_aa: CASSQDLGAGETQYF

clone_size: .
j_call: TRBJ1-2
d_call: .
v_call: TRBV5-1
cdr3_nt: TGCGCCAGCAGCTTGGCTGGGGATGGAGATGGCTACACCTTC
cdr3_aa: CASSLAGDGDGYTF

clone_size: .
j_call: TRBJ1-1
d_call: TRBD1
v_call: TRBV9
cdr3_nt: TGTGCCAGCAGCGTAGCGAGGACAGGGAGCACTGAAGCTTTCTTT
cdr3_aa: CASSVARTGSTEAFF

clone_size: .
j_call: TRBJ1-5
d_call: .
v_call: TRBV6-5
cdr3_nt: TGTGCCAGCAGTTACTCGTACAATCAGCCCCAGCATTTT
cdr3_aa: CASSYSYNQPQHF

clone_size: .
j_call: TRBJ2-5
d_call: .
v_call: TRBV13
cdr3_nt: TGTGCCAGCAGCTTAGTTGGTGAGACCCAGTACTTC
cdr3_aa: CASSLVGETQYF

clone_size: .
j_call: TRBJ2-2
d_call: .
v_call: TRBV7-6
cdr3_nt: TGTGCCAGCAGACCACAGCCCGGGGAGCTGTTTTTT
cdr3_aa: CASRPQPGELFF

clone_size: .
j_call: TRBJ2-4
d_call: .
v_call: TRBV2
cdr3_nt: TGTGCCAGCAGTGAAGCGGAAGGGGGGATTCAGTACTTC
cdr3_aa: CASSEAEGGIQYF

clone_size: once
j_call: TRBJ1-2
d_call: TRBD1
v_call: TRBV6-5
cdr3_nt: TGTGCCAGCAGTTACTCCGGACAGGGGGTAGGGTACACCTTC
cdr3_aa: CASSYSGQGVGYTF

clone_size: once
j_call: TRBJ1-1
d_call: TRBD1
v_call: TRBV27
cdr3_nt: TGTGCCAGCAGTTTAAGGCCAGGGGGGAACACTGAAGCTTTCTTT
cdr3_aa: CASSLRPGGNTEAFF

clone_size: .
j_call: TRBJ2-1
d_call: TRBD2
v_call: TRBV5-1
cdr3_nt: TGCGCCAGCAGTCAGGCGGGGGGCTCGAGCTCCTACAATGAGCAGTTCTTC
cdr3_aa: CASSQAGGSSSYNEQFF

clone_size: .
j_call: TRBJ2-7
d_call: .
v_call: TRBV7-9
cdr3_nt: TGTGCCAGCAGCTCGGCGACAGTTTTTGGTAGCTCCTACGAGCAGTACTTC
cdr3_aa: CASSSATVFGSSYEQYF

clone_size: .
j_call: TRBJ1-1
d_call: TRBD1
v_call: TRBV30
cdr3_nt: TGTGCCTGGAGTGATGACAGGGGATACACTGAAGCTTTCTTT
cdr3_aa: CAWSDDRGYTEAFF

clone_size: .
j_call: TRBJ1-1
d_call: .
v_call: TRBV5-6
cdr3_nt: TGTGCCAGCAGCTTGTGGGGGTGGGAGGCTTTCTTT
cdr3_aa: CASSLWGWEAFF

clone_size: .
j_call: TRBJ1-5
d_call: TRBD1
v_call: TRBV6-1
cdr3_nt: TGTGCCAGCAGTGATAATAGTTTCGACAGGGGGGTTCAGCCCCAGCATTTT
cdr3_aa: CASSDNSFDRGVQPQHF

clone_size: .
j_call: TRBJ1-3
d_call: .
v_call: TRBV5-1
cdr3_nt: TGCGCCAGCAGTGAGGACACCTCTGGAAACACCATATATTTT
cdr3_aa: CASSEDTSGNTIYF

clone_size: .
j_call: TRBJ2-5
d_call: .
v_call: TRBV18
cdr3_nt: TGTGCCAGCTCAGCGACTATTGAAGAGACCCAGTACTTC
cdr3_aa: CASSATIEETQYF

clone_size: .
j_call: TRBJ2-1
d_call: .
v_call: TRBV11-3
cdr3_nt: TGTGCCAGCAGCTTAGAGAACAATGAGCAGTTCTTC
cdr3_aa: CASSLENNEQFF

clone_size: .
j_call: TRBJ2-6
d_call: TRBD1
v_call: TRBV27
cdr3_nt: TGTGCCAGCAGTCGCAGGGGGTCCGGGGCCAACGTCCTGACTTTC
cdr3_aa: CASSRRGSGANVLTF

clone_size: .
j_call: TRBJ1-1
d_call: .
v_call: TRBV5-1
cdr3_nt: TGCGCCAGCAGCGCTTTCGGGTTGAACACTGAAGCTTTCTTT
cdr3_aa: CASSAFGLNTEAFF

clone_size: .
j_call: TRBJ2-5
d_call: TRBD1
v_call: TRBV9
cdr3_nt: TGTGCCAGCAGCGCCGGGACAGGGGGAACGGAGACCCAGTACTTC
cdr3_aa: CASSAGTGGTETQYF

clone_size: .
j_call: TRBJ2-3
d_call: TRBD1
v_call: TRBV7-3
cdr3_nt: TGTGCCAGCAGCCCCCTGTCGGGACAGGTGGTTTCTAGCACAGATACGCAGTATTTT
cdr3_aa: CASSPLSGQVVSSTDTQYF

clone_size: .
j_call: TRBJ2-1
d_call: .
v_call: TRBV7-9
cdr3_nt: TGTGCCAGCAGCTTACCACCGGGACATTCTGGCAATGAGCAGTTCTTC
cdr3_aa: CASSLPPGHSGNEQFF

clone_size: .
j_call: TRBJ1-4
d_call: .
v_call: TRBV11-1
cdr3_nt: TGTGCCAGCAGCTTCGCCCCTGGGGAAAAACTGTTTTTT
cdr3_aa: CASSFAPGEKLFF

clone_size: .
j_call: TRBJ1-2
d_call: .
v_call: TRBV9
cdr3_nt: TGTGCCAGCAGCGTAGAAGGGCTCGCGGGCTACACCTTC
cdr3_aa: CASSVEGLAGYTF

clone_size: .
j_call: TRBJ2-7
d_call: .
v_call: TRBV9
cdr3_nt: TGTGCCAGCAGCGTAGAACAGGGGAGGGACGAGCAGTACTTC
cdr3_aa: CASSVEQGRDEQYF

clone_size: .
j_call: TRBJ2-7
d_call: .
v_call: TRBV5-1
cdr3_nt: TGCGCCAGCAGCTTGGGACCGCTATCCTACGAGCAGTACTTC
cdr3_aa: CASSLGPLSYEQYF

clone_size: .
j_call: TRBJ1-6
d_call: .
v_call: TRBV5-1
cdr3_nt: TGCGCCAGCAGCTTGGCGCCTCTCGGGCCGGTCGGTTCACCCCTCCACTTT
cdr3_aa: CASSLAPLGPVGSPLHF

clone_size: few
j_call: TRBJ2-5
d_call: .
v_call: TRBV19
cdr3_nt: TGTGCCAGTAGACTAAATTTGGGGCAAGAGACCCAGTACTTC
cdr3_aa: CASRLNLGQETQYF

clone_size: .
j_call: TRBJ1-1
d_call: .
v_call: TRBV5-1
cdr3_nt: TGCGCCAGCAGCTTGGTCGGGGGCCCGGTTGAAGCTTTCTTT
cdr3_aa: CASSLVGGPVEAFF

clone_size: .
j_call: TRBJ1-1
d_call: .
v_call: TRBV7-3
cdr3_nt: TGTGCCAGCAGCTTAGAATACGGGAACACTGAAGCTTTCTTT
cdr3_aa: CASSLEYGNTEAFF

clone_size: few
j_call: TRBJ2-2
d_call: TRBD2
v_call: TRBV2
cdr3_nt: TGTGCCAGCACCACAGTGCGGGGGGGGACAGCGAACACCGGGGAGCTGTTTTTT
cdr3_aa: CASTTVRGGTANTGELFF

clone_size: few
j_call: TRBJ1-2
d_call: .
v_call: TRBV19
cdr3_nt: TGTGCCAGTAGTAACAGGGACGGACTTGTTGGCTACACCTTC
cdr3_aa: CASSNRDGLVGYTF

clone_size: few
j_call: TRBJ1-5
d_call: .
v_call: TRBV5-1
cdr3_nt: TGCGCCAGCAGCTTGGTTGGGGGGGCCAATCAGCCCCAGCATTTT
cdr3_aa: CASSLVGGANQPQHF

clone_size: .
j_call: TRBJ2-1
d_call: .
v_call: TRBV5-1
cdr3_nt: TGCGCCAGCAGCTTTAGGACAGATTCAGAAGAGCAGTTCTTC
cdr3_aa: CASSFRTDSEEQFF

clone_size: .
j_call: TRBJ1-5
d_call: .
v_call: TRBV9
cdr3_nt: TGTGCCAGCAGCGTATCGGGGAGCAATCAGCCCCAGCATTTT
cdr3_aa: CASSVSGSNQPQHF

clone_size: .
j_call: TRBJ1-3
d_call: .
v_call: TRBV5-4
cdr3_nt: TGTGCCGGCAGCGACCCAGGACGTCAGGGAAACACCATATATTTT
cdr3_aa: CAGSDPGRQGNTIYF

clone_size: .
j_call: TRBJ1-5
d_call: TRBD1
v_call: TRBV6-6
cdr3_nt: TGTGCCAGCAGGATCACAGGGGAGGGTCAGCCCCAGCATTTT
cdr3_aa: CASRITGEGQPQHF

clone_size: .
j_call: TRBJ1-1
d_call: TRBD1
v_call: TRBV7-8
cdr3_nt: TGTGCCAGCAGCTTGGACAGGGACAACACTGAAGCTTTCTTT
cdr3_aa: CASSLDRDNTEAFF

clone_size: .
j_call: TRBJ2-1
d_call: .
v_call: TRBV28
cdr3_nt: TGTGCCAGCGGATCCTACAGGGATTTCGATGAGCAGTTCTTC
cdr3_aa: CASGSYRDFDEQFF

clone_size: .
j_call: TRBJ1-1
d_call: TRBD1
v_call: TRBV6-5
cdr3_nt: TGTGCCAGCAGTTATCGACAGGGAAGAGCTGAAGCTTTCTTT
cdr3_aa: CASSYRQGRAEAFF

clone_size: .
j_call: TRBJ1-1
d_call: .
v_call: TRBV7-2
cdr3_nt: TGTGCCAGCAGCTCGTACTTATCGGGGACTGAAGCTTTCTTT
cdr3_aa: CASSSYLSGTEAFF

clone_size: .
j_call: TRBJ1-6
d_call: .
v_call: TRBV4-2
cdr3_nt: TGTGCCAGCAGCCAAGACGTCAGGGGCGTCAATTCACCCCTCCACTTT
cdr3_aa: CASSQDVRGVNSPLHF

clone_size: .
j_call: TRBJ2-1
d_call: TRBD1
v_call: TRBV7-2
cdr3_nt: TGTGCCAGCAGCTTAGCGGGGACAGGGTCCTACAATGAGCAGTTCTTC
cdr3_aa: CASSLAGTGSYNEQFF

clone_size: .
j_call: TRBJ1-2
d_call: .
v_call: TRBV2
cdr3_nt: TGTGCCAGCAGTGATAAAGCCCGGACTGTGGGCTACACCTTC
cdr3_aa: CASSDKARTVGYTF